The 6 T cell receptor beta chains in this list originate from one sample, sequenced in a study of blood T cell repertoires in COVID-19. Profiling relied on immunoSEQ multiplex PCR, and the TCRdb table lists in-frame clones only, not all of them. The data show a few hundred thousand clones, with around 90% seen just once and 0.55% to 0.75% held by the top ten. The specimen sequenced was PBMCs or T cells enriched from blood (not recorded which). The receptor source for this set is a man between 18 and 29 years old who had recovered from COVID-19.

The rearrangement links TRBV19 to TRBJ2-7; D is perhaps TRBD1 (6 bases). This CDR3 spans 16 amino acids. The V end was cut by 3 bases, the J end by 2 bases, with 17 bases between. Germline V gene lookup returns CDR1 LNHDA and CDR2 SQIVND (reference sequence). CDR3 coding DNA: TGTGCCAGTAGTATTGGGGCCACAGGGAACCCCTACGAGCAGTACTTC. This gives the protein CASSIGATGNPYEQYF.

The rearrangement uses TRBV27 and TRBJ1-1, with a tentative D call TRBD1 (6 bases). This CDR3 is built from 18 residues. Germline CDR1 MNHEY, CDR2 SMNVEV (reference sequence). V dropped 6 bases and J dropped 4 bases, with 27 bases sitting between them. CDR3 loop: CASSLRTGSPYDVTEAFF. As DNA, the CDR3 is TGTGCCAGCAGCCTCCGCACAGGGTCCCCTTATGACGTCACTGAAGCTTTCTTT.

This clone appeared a single time. The V gene is TRBV7-6, the J gene TRBJ1-5; a possible D gene is TRBD1 (5 bases). Germline lookup yields CDR1 SGHVS and CDR2 FNYEAQ. This CDR3 is 17 amino acids long. Trimming stripped 4 bases from V and 0 bases from J, with 16 bases between. The CDR3, as DNA: TGTGCCAGCAGCTCCCTGACGGGGGGGTATAGCAATCAGCCCCAGCATTTT. Protein product: CASSSLTGGYSNQPQHF.

This clone was recorded once. This chain uses TRBV15 with TRBJ2-3; D is unclear. Germline assignment: CDR1 LNHNV and CDR2 YYDKDF (reference sequence). Trimming cost V 0 bases and J 2 bases, with 6 bases left between them. The CDR3 loop spans 14 amino acids. CDR3: CATSRDQATDTQYF. The CDR3 DNA reads as TGTGCCACCAGCAGAGATCAGGCCACAGATACGCAGTATTTT.

The chain links TRBV24-1 to TRBJ1-2; 7 bases match TRBD1. Trimming removed 4 bases from V and 8 bases from J; junction bases left unmatched: 3. Germline assignment: CDR1 KGHDR and CDR2 SFDVKD. This CDR3 is 12 amino acids long. This chain's CDR3 is CATSDQGQGYTF. For the CDR3, the DNA is TGTGCCACCAGTGACCAGGGACAGGGCTACACCTTC.

This clone came up once. This rearrangement joins TRBV15 to TRBJ2-5; D perhaps matches TRBD2 (5 bases). V was pared by 2 bases and J by 7 bases, with 17 bases between. The V gene's germline CDR1 is LNHNV and CDR2 YYDKDF (reference sequence). The CDR3 sequence is 15 residues long. CDR3 region: CATSRPLGESGTQYF. CDR3 nucleotide sequence: TGTGCCACCAGCAGACCTCTCGGCGAGAGCGGGACCCAGTACTTC.